These 22 T cell receptor beta chains were sequenced from one sample in a study of blood T cell repertoires in COVID-19. TCRdb's copy holds only in-frame clones and misses some; the assay was immunoSEQ multiplex PCR. The sample lists roughly 110,000 clones, more than 85% seen once, with about 18% in the top ten. Input material: peripheral blood. The receptors were gathered from a human donor with acute or convalescent COVID-19. The donor label of this sample is uncertain.

This chain joins TRBV4-2 and TRBJ1-4; 7 positions agree with TRBD1. V lost 0 bases to trimming and J lost 11 bases; unmatched junction nucleotides: 12. The CDR3 is 16 amino acids. Looked up from germline, CDR1 is LGHNA and CDR2 is YNFKEQ. The CDR3 nucleotides are TGTGCCAGCAGCCAAGAAGGGGCGGGACAGAGGGATAAACTGTTTTTT. Amino acids: CASSQEGAGQRDKLFF.

The V call is TRBV7-2, the J call TRBJ2-3, with 9 bases identical to TRBD2. CDR1 is SGHTA, CDR2 FQGNSA, per germline. V dropped 3 bases and J dropped 4; count of bases not matched to a gene: 8. The CDR3 has 16 residues. The CDR3 DNA reads TGTGCCAGCAGCTTGGAAGCGGGAGGTTTATCAGATACGCAGTATTTT. Amino acid sequence: CASSLEAGGLSDTQYF.

The rearrangement joins TRBV19 to TRBJ2-5; the D is unclear. V was pared by 6 bases and J by 1 base, with 12 bases between. CDR1 is LNHDA, CDR2 SQIVND, per germline (reference sequence). The CDR3 extends over 14 amino acids. The CDR3 loop is CASRQTVSQETQYF. The CDR3 DNA is TGTGCCAGTAGGCAAACAGTAAGCCAAGAGACCCAGTACTTC.

J is TRBJ1-2 and V is TRBV2; 9 nucleotides agree with TRBD1. Trimming at V came to 3 bases and at J to 4 bases, leaving 3 bases not matched to a gene. This CDR3 spans 14 amino acids. The germline gives CDR1 SNHLY, CDR2 FYNNEI. As DNA, the CDR3 is TGTGCCAGCAGTGAGAGACAGGGGGTCTATGGCTACACCTTC. This encodes CASSERQGVYGYTF.

This chain joins TRBV5-6 and TRBJ1-1; D is perhaps TRBD1 (5 bases). The V and J ends lost 2 bases and 11 bases respectively, with 10 bases between them. CDR1 is SGHDT and CDR2 is YYEEEE in the germline V gene. This CDR3 has 11 residues. The CDR3: CASSFRQIAFF. In nucleotides, the CDR3 is TGTGCCAGCAGCTTTAGACAGATCGCTTTCTTT.

The rearrangement joins TRBV12-5 to TRBJ1-2; possibly TRBD1 for D (6 bases). The CDR3 consists of 13 residues. CDR1 is LGHNT and CDR2 is FRNRAP in the germline V gene. Trimming left V 2 bases short and J 14 bases short, with 18 bases between. The CDR3 sequence: CASGLWTDLWWTF. The CDR3 bases are TGTGCTAGTGGTTTGTGGACAGACCTATGGTGGACCTTC.

This clone was detected only once. The chain employs TRBV7-9 and TRBJ2-2; no clear D. The V end was cut by 1 base, the J end by 0 bases, with 6 bases between. CDR1 SEHNR and CDR2 FQNEAQ come from the germline V gene (reference sequence). This CDR3 has 15 amino acids. For the CDR3, the DNA is TGTGCCAGCAGCTTAGACAGCCCGAACACCGGGGAGCTGTTTTTT. Protein sequence: CASSLDSPNTGELFF.

This clone was counted a single time. The rearrangement joins TRBV15 to TRBJ1-2; no firm D call. Trimming removed 0 bases at V and 5 bases at J, with 10 bases between. Germline loops: CDR1 LNHNV, CDR2 YYDKDF (reference sequence). The CDR3 runs 14 residues. CDR3 bases: TGTGCCACCAGCAGAGAAGAGGTCTTATATGGCTACACCTTC. Amino acids: CATSREEVLYGYTF. Supplemented by reference TRBV15 and TRBJ1-2, the full variable domain reads DAMVIQNPRYQVTQFGKPVTLSCSQTLNHNVMYWYQQKSSQAPKLLFHYYDKDFNNEADTPDNFQSRRPNTSFCFLDIRSPGLGDTAMYLCATSREEVLYGYTFGSGTRLTVV.

J is TRBJ1-1 and V is TRBV13; 8 bases line up with TRBD1. V gave up 1 base and J gave up 2 bases; unmatched junction bases: 3. This CDR3 contains 15 residues. Looked up from germline, CDR1 is PRHDT and CDR2 is FYEKMQ (reference sequence). This CDR3 is CASSLDRGSNTEAFF. The CDR3 DNA reads TGTGCCAGCAGCTTAGACAGGGGGTCCAACACTGAAGCTTTCTTT.

J is TRBJ2-3 and V is TRBV11-2; TRBD2 might be the D (7 bases). This CDR3 has 14 amino acids. V was cut by 3 bases and J by 4 bases, with 11 bases left in between. Germline CDR1 reads SGHAT; CDR2 reads FQNNGV. The CDR3 DNA follows: TGTGCCAGCAGCTTGTGGGGGGGGCCAGATACGCAGTATTTT. This translates into CASSLWGGPDTQYF.

This rearrangement joins TRBV18 to TRBJ2-3; D is ambiguous. Germline CDR1 is KGHSH and CDR2 is LQKENI. Trimming took off 4 bases at V and 1 base at J, with 9 bases between the two ends. The CDR3 loop spans 14 amino acids. CDR3: CASSRLRGTDTQYF. The CDR3 DNA reads as TGTGCCAGCTCACGACTTCGGGGCACAGATACGCAGTATTTT.

The rearrangement links TRBV7-8 to TRBJ1-1; a weak D match, TRBD1 (6 bases). From germline, CDR1 is SGHVS and CDR2 FQNEAQ. Trimming cost V 3 bases and J 3 bases, with 17 bases left between them. This CDR3 comprises 16 residues. CDR3 coding DNA: TGTGCCAGCAGCTTGTATATTAGGGGGTTAGACACTGAAGCTTTCTTT. Translated: CASSLYIRGLDTEAFF.

CDR3 nucleotide sequence: TGTGCCAGCAGCTTAGAGACAGGGGTGGAAGGCTACACCTTC. Protein product: CASSLETGVEGYTF. This chain uses TRBV7-9 with TRBJ1-2; TRBD1 matches at 8 bases. The V gene end was trimmed by 1 base and the J gene end by 8 bases; junction bases not matched to a gene: 6. The CDR3 has 14 amino acids. The germline V gene encodes CDR1 SEHNR and CDR2 FQNEAQ (reference sequence). The entire variable domain, with the rest obtained from reference TRBV7-9 and TRBJ1-2, is as follows: DTGVSQNPRHKITKRGQNVTFRCDPISEHNRLYWYRQTLGQGPEFLTYFQNEAQLEKSRLLSDRFSAERPKGSFSTLEIQRTEQGDSAMYLCASSLETGVEGYTFGSGTRLTVV.

The chain is built from TRBV30 and TRBJ1-2, with D perhaps TRBD1 (5 bases). The germline V gene encodes CDR1 GTSNPN and CDR2 SVGIG (reference sequence). The CDR3 covers 12 residues. V was cut by 0 bases and J by 7 bases, with 9 bases left in between. The CDR3 DNA follows: TGTGCCTGGAGTGTACAGGTACCTGGCTACACCTTC. Amino acids: CAWSVQVPGYTF.

The gene calls are TRBV28 and TRBJ2-6; no definite D call. The CDR3 is 17 residues long. Per the germline V gene, CDR1 is MDHEN and CDR2 is SYDVKM. V was clipped by 2 bases and J by 0 bases, with 11 bases between them. The CDR3 reads CASSLDVSPSGANVLTF. For the CDR3, the DNA is TGTGCCAGCAGTTTAGATGTTAGCCCCTCTGGGGCCAACGTCCTGACTTTC.

This sequence joins TRBV28 and TRBJ2-2; 10 bases fit TRBD2. From germline, CDR1 is MDHEN and CDR2 SYDVKM. V shed 6 bases and J 6 bases; nucleotides not matched to a gene: 7. The CDR3 runs 15 residues. As DNA, the CDR3 is TGTGCCAGCAGCACTAGCGGGAAAACAGCCGGGGAGCTGTTTTTT. Translating gives CASSTSGKTAGELFF.

V is TRBV9 and J is TRBJ2-7; a weak D match, TRBD2 (5 bases). Trimming removed 4 bases at V and 1 base at J, with 12 bases between. There are 14 residues in the CDR3. Germline CDR1 and CDR2: SGDLS and YYNGEE. CDR3 sequence (DNA): TGTGCCAGCAGCCCAGCCGGGGTATCCTACGAGCAGTACTTC. Residues: CASSPAGVSYEQYF. Drawing the rest from reference TRBV9 and TRBJ2-7, the complete variable domain is DSGVTQTPKHLITATGQRVTLRCSPRSGDLSVYWYQQSLDQGLQFLIQYYNGEERAKGNILERFSAQQFPDLHSELNLSSLELGDSALYFCASSPAGVSYEQYFGPGTRLTVT.

The V and J genes are TRBV10-3 and TRBJ2-5, with a tentative D call TRBD2 (6 bases). The germline V gene has CDR1 ENHRY and CDR2 SYGVKD. V was clipped by 3 bases and J by 5 bases, with 10 bases between them. The length of the CDR3 is 13 residues. For the CDR3, the DNA is TGTGCCATCAGTGAAGGAGGGCGGGAGACCCAGTACTTC. Translating gives CAISEGGRETQYF.

The chain recombines TRBV7-2 with TRBJ1-5; 7 bases fit TRBD1. With V trimmed by 4 bases and J by 7 bases, 4 bases remained unmatched. Germline CDR1 and CDR2: SGHTA and FQGNSA. This CDR3 has 13 residues. CDR3 sequence reads: CASSSDRVQPQHF. DNA for the CDR3: TGTGCCAGCAGCTCCGACAGGGTACAGCCCCAGCATTTT. The full variable domain, completed using reference TRBV7-2 and TRBJ1-5, is GAGVSQSPSNKVTEKGKDVELRCDPISGHTALYWYRQSLGQGLEFLIYFQGNSAPDKSGLPSDRFSAERTGGSVSTLTIQRTQQEDSAVYLCASSSDRVQPQHFGDGTRLSIL.

The rearrangement links TRBV15 to TRBJ1-2; tentative D call: TRBD1 (5 bases). V was pared by 1 base and J by 5 bases, with 14 bases between. CDR3 length: 15 residues. Germline CDR1 is LNHNV and CDR2 is YYDKDF (reference sequence). For the CDR3, the DNA is TGTGCCACCAGCAGAGGGGAAGGGGTCGGGTATGGCTACACCTTC. Protein: CATSRGEGVGYGYTF.

The chain recombines TRBV12-3 or TRBV12-4 with TRBJ1-1; tentatively, D is TRBD1 (6 bases). The V gene lost 8 bases and the J gene lost 4 bases, with 11 bases spanning the gap. The CDR3 covers 12 residues. The CDR3 is CASVRGATEAFF. The CDR3 DNA reads TGTGCCAGCGTTCGGGGGGCCACTGAAGCTTTCTTT.

This clone was seen just once. V gene TRBV30 combines with J gene TRBJ1-1, with unresolved D. Trimming removed 4 bases at V and 4 bases at J, with 7 bases between. This CDR3 contains 11 residues. Germline V gives CDR1 GTSNPN, CDR2 SVGIG (reference sequence). This CDR3 reads CAWNGVTEAFF. CDR3 coding DNA: TGTGCCTGGAACGGGGTCACTGAAGCTTTCTTT.